The T cell receptor beta chain under discussion was sequenced for a study of OX40 agonist ivuxolimab in advanced cancers. Whole-study findings and limits: Relatively little clonal expansion, among the lowest observed, appeared in partial responders at 0.1-3.0 mg/kg. CD4+ and CD8+ blood T cells expanded clonally by week 6 at 0.1 to 3.0 mg/kg.

Germline V gene lookup returns CDR1 PRHDT and CDR2 FYEKMQ (reference sequence). V shed 3 bases and J shed 0 bases, with 8 bases lying between them. The CDR3 totals 14 residues. Sequencing was performed with immunoSEQ multiplex PCR; in TCRdb, only in-frame clones are kept and a portion is missing. The sample has over 60,000 clones; approximately 80% are singletons. Patients with a history of autoimmune disease or on systemic immunosuppression were excluded. Details on this clone: Its specificity is unknown.

The sequence was collected from an adult with an advanced solid tumor such as melanoma, head and neck, liver or kidney cancer. Sample: CD4+ or CD8+ T cells sorted from blood, taken in a trial of the OX40 agonist ivuxolimab. The chain uses TRBV13 and TRBJ1-1; D gene ambiguous. The CDR3, as DNA: TGTGCCAGCAGCTTGTTCGACCTGAACACTGAAGCTTTCTTT. Residues: CASSLFDLNTEAFF.